This is a list of T cell receptor beta chains from one sample in a study of immune cell composition in non-small cell lung cancer. Assay: immunoSEQ multiplex PCR; the TCRdb copy retains only in-frame clones and omits some. This table holds almost 7,000 clones, 60% to 75% found once. Sequencing used lung tumor tissue. The receptor source for this set is a human donor with non-small cell lung cancer. Each CDR3 is given with its conserved first and last residue. D genes are given only for firm matches. Clone size is not always given. Where it is, it says once, few, many or a class for expanded clones.

TRBV9,few,TRBD2,17,TRBJ2-1,TGTGCCAGCAGCGTCACTTCCGGGACTAGCGGGAGAAATGAGCAGTTCTTC,CASSVTSGTSGRNEQFF
TRBV19,-,TRBD2,16,TRBJ2-2,TGTGCCAGTACCCCTCCGGGAGGTTTTGGCACCGGGGAGCTGTTTTTT,CASTPPGGFGTGELFF
TRBV19,-,-,13,TRBJ1-5,TGTGCCAGTAGGTTCCGGGGGAATCAGCCCCAGCATTTT,CASRFRGNQPQHF
TRBV4-1,-,-,15,TRBJ1-5,TGCGCCAGCAGGACAAGGGACAACAGCAATCAGCCCCAGCATTTT,CASRTRDNSNQPQHF
TRBV6-6,-,-,14,TRBJ1-2,TGTGCCAGCAGCCCGGGACACCTGGCCGATGGCTACACCTTC,CASSPGHLADGYTF
TRBV6-1,-,TRBD2,15,TRBJ2-1,TGTGCCAGCGGATCCCTAGCGGGAGTTCTCGGTGAGCAGTTCTTC,CASGSLAGVLGEQFF
TRBV28,once,-,12,TRBJ1-2,TGTGCCAGCAGTATGGGGGGCTATGGCTACACCTTC,CASSMGGYGYTF
TRBV6-1,-,-,13,TRBJ1-5,TGTGCCAGCAGGAGGGACTGGTATCAGCCCCAGCATTTT,CASRRDWYQPQHF
TRBV30,once,TRBD2,13,TRBJ2-7,TGTGCCTGCCCGACGGGGGGGATAGACGAGCAGTACTTC,CACPTGGIDEQYF
TRBV18,-,-,15,TRBJ2-3,TGTGCCAGCTCACAGTATGCGGGCAACACAGATACGCAGTATTTT,CASSQYAGNTDTQYF
TRBV18,-,-,13,TRBJ1-2,TGTGCCAGCTCGCAGGGGTCCCTCTATGGCTACACCTTC,CASSQGSLYGYTF
TRBV28,-,-,14,TRBJ1-2,TGTGCCAGCAGGCAACAGGGAGCTAACTATGGCTACACCTTC,CASRQQGANYGYTF
TRBV14,once,-,14,TRBJ2-5,TGTGCCAGCAGCCAGTACAGTGCTCAAGAGACCCAGTACTTC,CASSQYSAQETQYF
TRBV5-1,-,TRBD2,17,TRBJ2-1,TGCGCCAGCAGCTTGGCACTAGCGGGAGGGATAGACAATGAGCAGTTCTTC,CASSLALAGGIDNEQFF
TRBV5-1,-,TRBD2,18,TRBJ2-5,TGCGCCAGCAGCTTGGGATGGACTGGGACTAGCGGGGAAGAGACCCAGTACTTC,CASSLGWTGTSGEETQYF
TRBV5-1,-,-,15,TRBJ2-4,TGCGCCAGCAGCCCCTCGTCCTCCCGGGGAAACATTCAGTACTTC,CASSPSSSRGNIQYF
TRBV29-1,-,TRBD1,17,TRBJ2-1,TGCAGCGTTGATTTCGTCGGGACAGGACCCTCCTACAATGAGCAGTTCTTC,CSVDFVGTGPSYNEQFF
TRBV6-1,-,TRBD2,13,TRBJ2-7,TGTGCCAGCAGTGAAGGACTAGCGGGAAGGGAGTACTTC,CASSEGLAGREYF
TRBV5-1,-,-,14,TRBJ2-6,TGCGCCAGCAGCTCCTCGGGTGGGGCCAACGTCCTGACTTTC,CASSSSGGANVLTF
TRBV2,few,-,14,TRBJ2-5,TGTGCCAGCAGCGCTGGACAGTCGGGAGAGACCCAGTACTTC,CASSAGQSGETQYF
TRBV28,-,-,15,TRBJ1-5,TGTGCCAGTCCTGCCCCAGGGGATCTGGATCAGCCCCAGCATTTT,CASPAPGDLDQPQHF
TRBV28,-,-,16,TRBJ1-2,TGTGCCAGCAGCCGGATGGACGCGGGGGCAGGGACCGGCTACACCTTC,CASSRMDAGAGTGYTF
TRBV7-8,-,TRBD1,18,TRBJ2-2,TGTGCCAGCAGCACCAAGTCTTACAGGGGTAGGGACACCGGGGAGCTGTTTTTT,CASSTKSYRGRDTGELFF
TRBV2,-,TRBD1,14,TRBJ1-1,TGTGCCAGCAGGAAAGACAGGGGAGGCACTGAAGCTTTCTTT,CASRKDRGGTEAFF
TRBV6-5,few,TRBD1,15,TRBJ2-7,TGTGCCAGCAGACCCACAGGGGGAGGAGGGGGCGAGCAGTACTTC,CASRPTGGGGGEQYF
TRBV30,-,TRBD1,16,TRBJ1-1,TGTGCCTGGAGTGTGATCAAAGGACAGGCGAACACTGAAGCTTTCTTT,CAWSVIKGQANTEAFF
TRBV5-1,-,-,16,TRBJ1-1,TGCGCCAGCCACCTGACAGACAAGTTAACTAACACTGAAGCTTTCTTT,CASHLTDKLTNTEAFF
TRBV7-8,-,TRBD1,20,TRBJ1-3,TGTGCCAGCAGCTTAGCGATAGGGACAGGAAAGTCATACTCTGGAAACACCATATATTTT,CASSLAIGTGKSYSGNTIYF
TRBV28,-,-,14,TRBJ1-4,TGTGCCAGCAGTTTGTTAGGGGTTAATGAAAAACTGTTTTTT,CASSLLGVNEKLFF
TRBV10-3,-,TRBD2,14,TRBJ2-1,TGTGCCATCAAACCGGGACTAGCGGGCATTGAGCAGTTCTTC,CAIKPGLAGIEQFF
TRBV7-2,-,-,15,TRBJ1-5,TGTGCCAGCAGCTTAGGGGGGGTGGGGGTGCAGCCCCAGCATTTT,CASSLGGVGVQPQHF
TRBV7-7,large,-,14,TRBJ2-1,TGTGCTAGCAGCTTAGCTCTAGGCGACAATGAGCAGTTCTTC,CASSLALGDNEQFF
TRBV9,-,TRBD2,19,TRBJ2-1,TGTGCCAGCAGCGTAGGCTTCATCGGGGAGTCTAGCGGGAGAAATGAGCAGTTCTTC,CASSVGFIGESSGRNEQFF
TRBV5-1,-,-,13,TRBJ2-1,TGCGCCAGCAGCCCGCTGAGTCACAATGAGCAGTTCTTC,CASSPLSHNEQFF
TRBV11-3,-,-,14,TRBJ2-7,TGTGCCAGCAGCTTAGATCGGGAACACTACGAGCAGTACTTC,CASSLDREHYEQYF
TRBV19,few,-,15,TRBJ2-3,TGTGCCAGTAGTATCACCGCGGAGACCACAGATACGCAGTATTTT,CASSITAETTDTQYF
TRBV19,-,TRBD1,14,TRBJ1-1,TGTGCCAGTAGTACAACAGGGGTCCTCGATGAAGCTTTCTTT,CASSTTGVLDEAFF